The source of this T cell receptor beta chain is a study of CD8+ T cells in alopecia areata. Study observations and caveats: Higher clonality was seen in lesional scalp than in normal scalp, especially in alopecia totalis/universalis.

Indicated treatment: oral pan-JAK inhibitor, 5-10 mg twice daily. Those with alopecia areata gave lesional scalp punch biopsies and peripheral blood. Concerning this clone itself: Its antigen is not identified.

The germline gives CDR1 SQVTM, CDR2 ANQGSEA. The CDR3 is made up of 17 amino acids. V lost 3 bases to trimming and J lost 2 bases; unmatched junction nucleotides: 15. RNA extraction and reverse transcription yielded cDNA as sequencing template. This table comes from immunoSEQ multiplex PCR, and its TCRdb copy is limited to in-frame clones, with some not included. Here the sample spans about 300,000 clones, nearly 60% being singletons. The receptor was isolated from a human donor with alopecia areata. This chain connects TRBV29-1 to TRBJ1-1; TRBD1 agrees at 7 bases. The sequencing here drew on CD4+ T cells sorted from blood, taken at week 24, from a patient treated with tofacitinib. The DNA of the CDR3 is TGCAGCGTTGATGGGCTCCGGGGGACAGCTTCTAACACTGAAGCTTTCTTT. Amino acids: CSVDGLRGTASNTEAFF.